Listed below are T cell receptor beta chains from one sample, sequenced in a study of shared clonotypes between healthy human individuals. The repertoire was sequenced with immunoSEQ multiplex PCR; TCRdb's copy has only in-frame clones and lacks some. The table has roughly 400,000 clones, 96% seen once. The sample taken for sequencing was memory CD8+ T cells sorted from blood. Receptors were obtained from a young man in good health. CDR3s include the opening cysteine and the closing phenylalanine or tryptophan. A D gene is named only where the DNA matches it firmly. Expanded clones are given a class, and other clones once, few, many or no size at all.

clone size | J gene | V gene | D gene | CDR3 protein | CDR3 DNA
NA | TRBJ2-5 | TRBV11-3 | NA | CASSLAGSQETQYF | TGTGCCAGCAGCTTAGCCGGGTCACAAGAGACCCAGTACTTC
NA | TRBJ1-1 | TRBV28 | TRBD1 | CASSHTGTETEAFF | TGTGCCAGCAGTCATACCGGGACAGAGACTGAAGCTTTCTTT
NA | TRBJ2-3 | TRBV10-2 | TRBD2 | CASSGLLAGDHFTDTQYF | TGCGCCAGCAGTGGTTTGCTAGCGGGAGATCACTTCACAGATACGCAGTATTTT
NA | TRBJ1-5 | TRBV18 | NA | CASSPRGSNQPQHF | TGTGCCAGCTCACCAAGGGGTAGCAATCAGCCCCAGCATTTT
NA | TRBJ2-7 | TRBV5-8 | NA | CASSPRYEQYF | TGTGCCAGCAGCCCACGCTACGAGCAGTACTTC
NA | TRBJ1-5 | TRBV28 | NA | CASSFPGRGHQPQHF | TGTGCCAGCAGTTTTCCCGGGCGGGGGCATCAGCCCCAGCATTTT
NA | TRBJ2-1 | TRBV5-6 | NA | CASSLGTSITQFF | TGTGCCAGCAGCTTGGGGACTTCCATTACGCAGTTCTTC
NA | TRBJ2-6 | TRBV29-1 | NA | CSVDRGILRANVLTF | TGCAGCGTTGATAGGGGCATCTTACGCGCCAACGTCCTGACTTTC
NA | TRBJ2-7 | TRBV9 | TRBD2 | CASSPGLASEQYF | TGTGCCAGCAGTCCCGGACTAGCGTCCGAGCAGTACTTC
NA | TRBJ2-7 | TRBV27 | TRBD2 | CASSPEGLGAYEQYF | TGTGCCAGCAGCCCAGAGGGACTAGGAGCCTACGAGCAGTACTTC
NA | TRBJ2-7 | TRBV4-2 | TRBD1 | CASSQDWGTGITYEQYF | TGTGCCAGCAGCCAAGATTGGGGGACAGGGATTACCTACGAGCAGTACTTC
NA | TRBJ2-7 | TRBV5-1 | NA | CASTPDQPAPYEQYF | TGCGCCAGCACTCCCGACCAGCCCGCCCCCTACGAGCAGTACTTC
NA | TRBJ2-3 | TRBV5-1 | TRBD1 | CASSSPGQGSPDTQYF | TGCGCCAGCAGCTCTCCGGGACAGGGGTCACCAGATACGCAGTATTTT
NA | TRBJ2-5 | TRBV4-1 | NA | CASSHAEETQYF | TGCGCCAGCAGCCACGCGGAAGAGACCCAGTACTTC
NA | TRBJ2-1 | TRBV15 | NA | CATSRDSASYNEQFF | TGTGCCACCAGCAGAGATTCCGCTTCCTACAATGAGCAGTTCTTC
NA | TRBJ2-7 | TRBV28 | NA | CASSSPSYEQYF | TGTGCCAGCAGTTCCCCCTCCTACGAGCAGTACTTC
NA | TRBJ2-3 | TRBV7-3 | TRBD2 | CASSPSGMVSTDTQYF | TGTGCCAGCAGCCCAAGCGGGATGGTGAGCACAGATACGCAGTATTTT
NA | TRBJ1-2 | TRBV5-6 | NA | CASSFVWGLDGYTF | TGTGCCAGCAGCTTTGTATGGGGGTTGGATGGCTACACCTTC
NA | TRBJ1-1 | TRBV18 | NA | CASSPKTSTEAFF | TGTGCCAGCTCACCAAAGACCAGCACTGAAGCTTTCTTT
NA | TRBJ2-5 | TRBV5-1 | TRBD2 | CASSLGAGYQETQYF | TGCGCCAGCAGCTTGGGAGCGGGGTACCAAGAGACCCAGTACTTC
NA | TRBJ2-1 | TRBV11-1 | TRBD1 | CASSLQAGTGLYNEQFF | TGTGCCAGCAGTCTCCAGGCCGGGACAGGGTTATACAATGAGCAGTTCTTC
NA | TRBJ2-3 | TRBV10-3 | TRBD2 | CAIGLPGGTDTQYF | TGTGCCATCGGCCTACCGGGAGGTACAGATACGCAGTATTTT
NA | TRBJ2-2 | TRBV28 | NA | CASSTTAGELFF | TGTGCCAGCAGTACAACCGCCGGGGAGCTGTTTTTT
NA | TRBJ2-3 | TRBV5-5 | NA | CASSIYSTDTQYF | TGTGCCAGCAGCATCTACAGCACAGATACGCAGTATTTT
NA | TRBJ2-3 | TRBV19 | TRBD2 | CASSIASSGSSTDTQYF | TGTGCCAGTAGTATCGCGAGTAGCGGGTCTAGCACAGATACGCAGTATTTT
once | TRBJ2-1 | TRBV5-3 | NA | CARIEHQFF | TGTGCCAGAATAGAGCATCAGTTCTTC
NA | TRBJ2-2 | TRBV9 | NA | CASSQGWSTGELFF | TGTGCCAGCAGCCAGGGGTGGAGCACCGGGGAGCTGTTTTTT
NA | TRBJ2-7 | TRBV5-1 | NA | CASSLAPGSYEQYF | TGCGCCAGCAGCTTAGCCCCGGGCAGCTACGAGCAGTACTTC
NA | TRBJ2-1 | TRBV7-9 | TRBD1 | CASSPSTGDNEQFF | TGTGCCAGCAGCCCTTCTACAGGGGACAATGAGCAGTTCTTC
NA | TRBJ2-5 | TRBV7-9 | NA | CASSLREATQYF | TGTGCCAGCAGCTTAAGGGAGGCGACCCAGTACTTC
NA | TRBJ2-7 | TRBV15 | NA | CATSSRRGYEQYF | TGTGCCACCAGCAGCCGTAGGGGCTACGAGCAGTACTTC
NA | TRBJ2-2 | TRBV14 | TRBD2 | CASSQLAGGPTGELFF | TGTGCCAGCAGCCAACTAGCGGGAGGGCCCACCGGGGAGCTGTTTTTT
NA | TRBJ2-4 | TRBV5-6 | TRBD1 | CASSFFRTGPAIQYF | TGTGCCAGCAGCTTTTTTAGGACAGGCCCAGCTATTCAGTACTTC
NA | TRBJ1-4 | TRBV29-1 | NA | CSVEKVKGEKLFF | TGCAGCGTTGAGAAGGTTAAGGGTGAAAAACTGTTTTTT
NA | TRBJ1-2 | TRBV28 | NA | CASSGGGYTF | TGTGCCAGCAGTGGGGGCGGCTACACCTTC
NA | TRBJ2-5 | TRBV14 | TRBD2 | CASSQDGLVVETQYF | TGTGCCAGCAGCCAAGATGGACTAGTAGTAGAGACCCAGTACTTC
NA | TRBJ2-3 | TRBV5-1 | NA | CASSTTGFATQYF | TGCGCCAGCAGCACCACAGGGTTTGCTACGCAGTATTTT
NA | TRBJ1-2 | TRBV29-1 | NA | CSVRSGAGYYGYTF | TGCAGCGTTCGGTCAGGGGCGGGATACTATGGCTACACCTTC
NA | TRBJ2-2 | TRBV30 | TRBD2 | CACGTSGSTGELFF | TGTGCCTGCGGGACTAGCGGGAGTACCGGGGAGCTGTTTTTT
NA | TRBJ2-7 | TRBV7-2 | NA | CASSLSGYEQYF | TGTGCCAGCAGCTTATCGGGATACGAGCAGTACTTC